Listed here are 31 T cell receptor beta chains from one sample, sequenced in a study of T-cell reconstitution after alpha-beta-depleted transplantation in children. Regarding the study as a whole: A year had passed since transplant, and T-cell counts and diversity by then came mostly from newly produced T cells.

Which antigens these TCRs recognize remains unknown. For TCRbeta, the library was prepared with unique molecular identifiers. TCRdb re-called the PCR reads through MiXCR, storing one row per CDR3 protein. The sample shows a few hundred thousand distinct CDR3 sequences, nearly 8% of them seen only once. Sequences were derived from peripheral blood, sampled 360 days after TCRalphabeta/CD19-depleted stem cell transplant. The receptors originated from a female patient between 2 and 15 years old who had a stem cell transplant for Fanconi anemia, so the T cells may come from the graft donor.

This rearrangement joins TRBV18 to TRBJ1-1; D is unresolved. Germline V gene sequence: CDR1 KGHSH, CDR2 LQKENI. The CDR3 spans 16 residues. The V and J ends lost 6 bases and 0 bases respectively, with 17 bases between them. CDR3 bases: TGTGCCAGCTCCCCAATCGGGCCTAGCATGAACACTGAAGCTTTCTTT. Its protein is CASSPIGPSMNTEAFF. The full variable domain, rest sourced from reference TRBV18 and TRBJ1-1, is NAGVMQNPRHLVRRRGQEARLRCSPMKGHSHVYWYRQLPEEGLKFMVYLQKENIIDESGMPKERFSAEFPKEGPSILRIQQVVRGDSAAYFCASSPIGPSMNTEAFFGQGTRLTVV.

The gene calls are TRBV9 and TRBJ2-3; 13 bases agree with TRBD2. The CDR3 runs 20 residues. With V trimmed by 6 bases and J by 3 bases, 19 bases remained unmatched. Germline V gene sequence: CDR1 SGDLS, CDR2 YYNGEE. CDR3 DNA: TGTGCCAGCACGAGCGCCCCGGGACTAGCGGGAAAGGGCGGGACAGATACGCAGTATTTT. Its protein is CASTSAPGLAGKGGTDTQYF.

This clonotype came up many times. The genes are TRBV7-2 and TRBJ2-3; D not certain. The CDR3 totals 14 residues. V was cut by 1 base and J by 1 base, with 6 bases left in between. CDR1 is SGHTA and CDR2 is FQGNSA in the germline V gene. As DNA, the CDR3 is TGTGCCAGCAGCTTAGACCAGGGCACAGATACGCAGTATTTT. The encoded protein is CASSLDQGTDTQYF.

Many counts were recorded for this clonotype. This chain uses TRBV11-2 with TRBJ2-7; D unclear. The CDR3 contains 12 residues. The V gene lost 2 bases and the J gene lost 5 bases, with 7 bases spanning the gap. Germline V gene lookup returns CDR1 SGHAT and CDR2 FQNNGV. CDR3 DNA sequence: TGTGCCAGCAGCTTAATGCAACACGAGCAGTACTTC. This gives the protein CASSLMQHEQYF.

The V call is TRBV27, the J call TRBJ2-3; a possible D gene is TRBD2 (6 bases). Germline assignment: CDR1 MNHEY and CDR2 SMNVEV (reference sequence). The CDR3 consists of 15 residues. V lost 7 bases and J lost 0, with 14 bases in between. The CDR3 DNA sequence: TGTGCCAGCACCCCACTAGCATCTAGCACAGATACGCAGTATTTT. This sequence encodes CASTPLASSTDTQYF.

This clonotype was seen many times. The chain employs TRBV10-3 and TRBJ1-2; D might be TRBD1 (6 bases). There are 15 residues in the CDR3. Trimming left V 2 bases short and J 4 bases short, with 14 bases between. Germline assignment: CDR1 ENHRY and CDR2 SYGVKD. For the CDR3, the DNA is TGTGCCATCAGTGAGGAATGGGACACACGCTATGGCTACACCTTC. Translated, it gives CAISEEWDTRYGYTF.

This clonotype came up many times. This chain connects TRBV4-2 to TRBJ2-1; D might be TRBD1 or TRBD2, each matching 5 bases. Trimming cost V 0 bases and J 2 bases, with 17 bases left between them. Germline lookup yields CDR1 LGHNA and CDR2 YNFKEQ. The CDR3 length is 18 residues. The CDR3 DNA reads TGTGCCAGCAGCCAAGATTGGATCGGGACGAAACCCTACAATGAGCAGTTCTTC. Its protein product is CASSQDWIGTKPYNEQFF.

V is TRBV6-5 and J is TRBJ1-2; TRBD1 matches at 9 bases. The V segment lost 2 bases and the J segment 5 bases; nucleotides outside the gene matches: 6. This CDR3 contains 15 residues. CDR1 MNHEY and CDR2 SVGAGI come from the germline V gene. The CDR3 loop reads CASSYVAGQGYGYTF. In DNA form, the CDR3 reads TGTGCCAGCAGTTACGTTGCCGGACAGGGGTATGGCTACACCTTC.

This clonotype was recorded at least ten times. The CDR3 DNA reads TGTGCCAGCAGTTTACCCTCTCCGGCAAGTGGCACAGATACGCAGTATTTT. Translating gives CASSLPSPASGTDTQYF. The chain joins TRBV12-3 or TRBV12-4 to TRBJ2-3; D is uncertain. V lost 2 bases and J 1 base, leaving 16 bases between the germline ends. The CDR3 runs to 17 residues.

This sequence joins TRBV7-9 and TRBJ1-6; D is uncertain. Germline values: CDR1 SEHNR, CDR2 FQNEAQ (reference sequence). Deletions cut 4 bases from V and 5 bases from J, with 6 bases between. The CDR3 length is 13 residues. In DNA form, the CDR3 reads TGTGCCAGCAGCTCCCTGAATAATTCACCCCTCCACTTT. Its translation is CASSSLNNSPLHF.

This clonotype was observed a few times. The genes are TRBV7-9 and TRBJ2-7; weak D call: TRBD2 (6 bases). This CDR3 is 14 amino acids long. CDR1 is SEHNR and CDR2 is FQNEAQ in the germline V gene (reference sequence). With 0 bases removed from V and 6 bases from J, the gap between germline ends came to 12 bases. The CDR3 nucleotides are TGTGCCAGCAGCTTAGCGGGAGGTGGCTTCGAGCAGTACTTC. It codes for CASSLAGGGFEQYF.

This chain links TRBV20-1 with TRBJ2-7; 7 bases agree with TRBD1. CDR3 size: 13 residues. Germline assignment: CDR1 DFQATT and CDR2 SNEGSKA (reference sequence). After removal of 3 bases from V and 6 bases from J, the junction contained 8 bases not matched to a gene. CDR3 amino acids: CSASFSGTVEQYF. Written as DNA, the CDR3 is TGCAGTGCTAGTTTCTCAGGGACAGTCGAGCAGTACTTC.

This clonotype was seen repeatedly, ten times or more. J is TRBJ2-3 and V is TRBV24-1, with D perhaps TRBD2 (5 bases). The CDR3 runs 14 residues. Deletions cut 10 bases from V and 1 base from J, with 14 bases between. The germline V gene has CDR1 KGHDR and CDR2 SFDVKD. The CDR3 nucleotides are TGTGCCACAGGGAGAGGATGGGGCACAGATACGCAGTATTTT. It specifies CATGRGWGTDTQYF.

This clonotype was found a few times. This chain links TRBV12-3 or TRBV12-4 with TRBJ1-2, with D possibly matching TRBD1 (6 bases). This CDR3 spans 18 amino acids. V lost 5 bases and J lost 1, with 23 bases in between. This CDR3 is CASSKDRILRDLNYGYTF. CDR3 DNA sequence: TGTGCCAGCAGTAAGGACAGAATTCTCCGAGACCTTAACTATGGCTACACCTTC.

This clonotype was counted many times. The CDR3 coding sequence is TGCAGTGCTAGAGATCCCCCCGGGGAGACCCAGTACTTC. Translating it yields CSARDPPGETQYF. V gene TRBV20-1 combines with J gene TRBJ2-5; unclear D gene. Germline CDR1 is DFQATT and CDR2 is SNEGSKA (reference sequence). There are 13 residues in the CDR3. Trimming took 0 bases from V and 5 from J, leaving 10 bases between them.

This chain connects TRBV20-1 to TRBJ1-2; 7 bases match TRBD1. This CDR3 is 12 amino acids long. Trimming removed 5 bases from V and 1 base from J; junction bases left unmatched: 1. CDR1 DFQATT and CDR2 SNEGSKA come from the germline V gene (reference sequence). The CDR3 reads CSADRDNYGYTF. The CDR3 DNA sequence: TGCAGTGCTGACAGGGATAACTATGGCTACACCTTC.

In its sample, this clonotype was seen a few times. This chain uses TRBV7-2 with TRBJ2-5, with D perhaps TRBD2 (6 bases). In germline, CDR1 is SGHTA, CDR2 FQGNSA. This CDR3 contains 10 residues. Trimming stripped 3 bases from V and 11 bases from J, with 7 bases between. The CDR3 nucleotides read TGTGCCAGCAGCTTGGGGGGACAGTACTTC. As protein: CASSLGGQYF.

The chain couples TRBV20-1 to TRBJ2-1; D is tentatively TRBD1 or TRBD2 (5 bases each). Germline loops: CDR1 DFQATT, CDR2 SNEGSKA (reference sequence). V was shortened by 6 bases and J by 3 bases, with 18 bases between the two germline ends. CDR3 length equals 15 residues. The CDR3 is CSARARDGLYNEQFF. CDR3 sequence (DNA): TGCAGTGCCCGGGCCCGGGACGGCCTCTACAATGAGCAGTTCTTC.

This clonotype has a handful of counts. The chain links TRBV5-1 to TRBJ1-4; the D is unclear. Germline V lookup: CDR1 SGHRS, CDR2 YFSETQ. Trimming removed 0 bases at V and 6 bases at J, with 12 bases between. The CDR3 has 15 residues. As DNA, the CDR3 is TGCGCCAGCAGCTTGGCCCCCCTTGGATATGAAAAACTGTTTTTT. Translated, it gives CASSLAPLGYEKLFF.

This clonotype has a count of ten or more. The gene calls are TRBV9 and TRBJ2-3; D uncertain. CDR1 and CDR2 from the germline V gene are SGDLS and YYNGEE. The V gene lost 2 bases and the J gene lost 3 bases, with 4 bases spanning the gap. This CDR3 is built from 12 residues. CDR3 nucleotides: TGTGCCAGCAGCGTGATAACAGATACGCAGTATTTT. Translating gives CASSVITDTQYF. Combining the CDR3 with reference TRBV9 and TRBJ2-3 gives the whole variable domain DSGVTQTPKHLITATGQRVTLRCSPRSGDLSVYWYQQSLDQGLQFLIQYYNGEERAKGNILERFSAQQFPDLHSELNLSSLELGDSALYFCASSVITDTQYFGPGTRLTVL.

This clonotype was picked up many times. This chain uses TRBV4-1 with TRBJ1-2, with TRBD1 matching over 7 bases. Trimming at V came to 0 bases and at J to 0 bases, leaving 4 bases not matched to a gene. Looked up from germline, CDR1 is MGHRA and CDR2 is YSYEKL. The CDR3 has 16 amino acids. CDR3 loop: CASSQEGTEANYGYTF. Written as DNA, the CDR3 is TGCGCCAGCAGCCAAGAAGGGACAGAAGCTAACTATGGCTACACCTTC.

The table lists this clonotype with many counts. The V gene is TRBV9, the J gene TRBJ2-5; D possibly corresponds to TRBD2 (5 bases). The CDR3 covers 14 residues. Trimming left V 2 bases short and J 2 bases short, with 10 bases between. Per the germline V gene, CDR1 is SGDLS and CDR2 is YYNGEE. CDR3 DNA sequence: TGTGCCAGCAGCGTCGGACTCATACAAGAGACCCAGTACTTC. Translating gives CASSVGLIQETQYF.

This clonotype was seen many times. The gene calls are TRBV20-1 and TRBJ2-5; the D is unclear. The CDR3 consists of 11 residues. V shed 2 bases and J shed 5 bases, with 6 bases lying between them. Germline V gene lookup returns CDR1 DFQATT and CDR2 SNEGSKA (reference sequence). CDR3 sequence: CSARLVETQYF. The CDR3, as DNA: TGCAGTGCTAGACTAGTCGAGACCCAGTACTTC.

This clonotype was detected many times. The J gene is TRBJ1-1, the V gene TRBV7-9; TRBD1 matches 7 bases. This CDR3 comprises 12 residues. Trimming at V came to 5 bases and at J to 7 bases, leaving 4 bases not matched to a gene. Germline V gives CDR1 SEHNR, CDR2 FQNEAQ (reference sequence). CDR3 in DNA: TGTGCCAGCAGCGGACGGACAGGTGAAGCTTTCTTT. It codes for CASSGRTGEAFF.

This clonotype was found a few times. One junction end disagrees with the germline gene, perhaps due to a read error. This rearrangement joins TRBV6-5 to TRBJ2-7; D ambiguous. There are 15 residues in the CDR3. CDR1 is MNHEY, CDR2 SVGAGI, per germline. CDR3 loop: CASSDSPVSGYEQYF. The CDR3 DNA is TGTGCCAGCAGTGACTCTCCAGTTTCAGGCTACGAGCAGTACTTC.

This clonotype was detected a few times. The chain employs TRBV10-2 and TRBJ2-7; 12 nucleotides align to TRBD1. Germline V gene data show CDR1 as WSHSY and CDR2 as SAAADI. J gave up 5 bases and V 5 bases, and 7 bases lay outside the gene matches. This CDR3 has 15 amino acids. The CDR3 region is CASSIPGQGADEQYV. CDR3 coding DNA: TGCGCCAGCAGTATACCGGGACAGGGGGCGGACGAGCAGTACGTC.

This clonotype was detected many times. The junction shows a germline mismatch at one end, possibly a read error. This chain joins TRBV12-3 or TRBV12-4 and TRBJ2-1; no clear D. The CDR3 contains 15 residues. This CDR3 reads CASRLAPLGYNEQFF. DNA of the CDR3: TGTGCCAGCAGATTAGCTCCTCTAGGATACAATGAGCAGTTCTTC.

Ten or more counts support this clonotype. The gene calls are TRBV12-3 or TRBV12-4 and TRBJ2-7; 8 bases agree with TRBD1. This CDR3 has 14 amino acids. The junction had 8 bases not matched to a gene; V was cut back by 7 bases and J by 3 bases. The CDR3: CASNTGGADYEQYF. CDR3 DNA sequence: TGTGCCAGCAATACAGGGGGAGCGGACTACGAGCAGTACTTC.

This clonotype occurred many times. The rearrangement joins TRBV24-1 to TRBJ2-1, with 7 bases identical to TRBD2. The V gene end was trimmed by 3 bases and the J gene end by 8 bases; junction bases not matched to a gene: 9. CDR1 is KGHDR, CDR2 SFDVKD, per germline. The length of the CDR3 is 15 residues. CDR3 DNA: TGTGCCACCAGTGATCCTGGGCTAGCGGTTCATGAGCAGTTCTTC. Translating it yields CATSDPGLAVHEQFF.

Many counts were recorded for this clonotype. The rearrangement uses TRBV12-3 or TRBV12-4 and TRBJ2-3; D might be TRBD2 (6 bases). The V gene lost 10 bases and the J gene lost 1 base, with 15 bases spanning the gap. The length of the CDR3 is 14 residues. The CDR3 DNA is TGTGCCACCCACCGTTCTAGCGGCACAGATACGCAGTATTTT. This sequence encodes CATHRSSGTDTQYF.

This chain joins TRBV29-1 and TRBJ1-2; 7 nucleotides line up with TRBD1. The CDR3 totals 13 residues. Trimming took 6 bases from V and 6 from J; bases not matched to a gene: 10. Germline V gene sequence: CDR1 SQVTM, CDR2 ANQGSEA. Here the CDR3 DNA reads TGCAGCGTACGACAGGGTTATGATGATGGCTACACCTTC. This sequence encodes CSVRQGYDDGYTF.